This T cell receptor (beta chain) is from a study of spatial heterogeneity in lung cancer. Looking at the study overall: Untreated early-stage non-small cell lung cancer patients, approximately 76 in total, were the donors. PBMC samples from follow-up, where available, were sequenced a median of roughly two years after resection. Study-level points and caveats: Resection blood, more than follow-up blood, showed ubiquitous expanded tumor TCRs.

Each TCR cDNA molecule bore a unique molecular identifier. TCRdb fed the 5' RACE reads into MiXCR, producing one record per CDR3 protein. The profile covers under 150,000 distinct CDR3 sequences, with 12% appearing a single time and approximately 15% taken by the ten largest. The sample holds many counts of this clonotype. Its matching antigen is unknown. CDR1 is SGHDT, CDR2 YYEEEE, per germline. Trimming removed 0 bases at V and 9 bases at J, with 8 bases between. The CDR3 consists of 12 residues. Time point indicated: blood at routine non-recurrence follow-up after resection. The authors sequenced whole RNA from tumor, nontumor lung or frozen PBMC without sorting.

The rearrangement links TRBV5-6 to TRBJ2-3; unclear D gene. The sequence was collected from a male donor with early-stage non-small cell lung cancer. Material: PBMCs, obtained at follow-up. CDR3 protein: CASSLAELTQYF. As DNA, the CDR3 is TGTGCCAGCAGCTTGGCGGAATTAACGCAGTATTTT.